These T cell receptor beta chains were read from a single sample in a study of cytomegalovirus exposure and HLA in healthy donors. The data were produced by immunoSEQ multiplex PCR, yet TCRdb's version contains in-frame clones alone and is incomplete. The profile shows about 160,000 clones, approximately 81% of them singletons. Material: PBMCs. The origin of the receptors is a man aged 45-60 years in good health and CMV-seropositive. Each CDR3 is given with its conserved first and last residue. The order of the fields is clone size, D gene, V gene, J gene, CDR3 DNA, CDR3 protein. D genes are given only for firm matches. The size entry is marked missing in some rows and otherwise reads once, few, many or a size class.

clone_size: NA
d_call: NA
v_call: TRBV7-3
j_call: TRBJ2-2
cdr3_nt: TGTGCCAGCAGCTTAGCGTACACCGGGGAGCTGTTTTTT
cdr3_aa: CASSLAYTGELFF

clone_size: NA
d_call: NA
v_call: TRBV5-4
j_call: TRBJ2-7
cdr3_nt: TGTGCCAGCAGCCGGGACTCGAGCTCCTACGAGCAGTACTTC
cdr3_aa: CASSRDSSSYEQYF

clone_size: NA
d_call: NA
v_call: TRBV10-3
j_call: TRBJ2-7
cdr3_nt: TGTGCCATCAGTGAGTCCAGCTACGAGCAGTACTTC
cdr3_aa: CAISESSYEQYF

clone_size: NA
d_call: NA
v_call: TRBV30
j_call: TRBJ1-6
cdr3_nt: TGTGCCTGGAGTGTATTAACAGGGCGGGATTCACCCCTCCACTTT
cdr3_aa: CAWSVLTGRDSPLHF

clone_size: NA
d_call: NA
v_call: TRBV5-1
j_call: TRBJ2-3
cdr3_nt: TGCGCCAGCAGCTCATGGACTAGCACAGATACGCAGTATTTT
cdr3_aa: CASSSWTSTDTQYF

clone_size: NA
d_call: TRBD1
v_call: TRBV5-1
j_call: TRBJ2-2
cdr3_nt: TGCGCCAGCAGCTGGGACAGGGGTCGGAACACCGGGGAGCTGTTTTTT
cdr3_aa: CASSWDRGRNTGELFF

clone_size: NA
d_call: TRBD1
v_call: TRBV2
j_call: TRBJ1-5
cdr3_nt: TGTGCCAGCAGTGATAAGCAGGGGGATCAGCCCCAGCATTTT
cdr3_aa: CASSDKQGDQPQHF

clone_size: NA
d_call: NA
v_call: TRBV28
j_call: TRBJ1-4
cdr3_nt: TGTGCCAGCAGGGAGACTAATGAAAAACTGTTTTTT
cdr3_aa: CASRETNEKLFF

clone_size: NA
d_call: NA
v_call: TRBV7-9
j_call: TRBJ2-7
cdr3_nt: TGTGCCAGCGGCAGGGGGGCCGACTACGAGCAGTACTTC
cdr3_aa: CASGRGADYEQYF

clone_size: NA
d_call: NA
v_call: TRBV5-1
j_call: TRBJ2-1
cdr3_nt: TGCGCCAGCAGCTTGGAGCCCCCGGGGAAGGGGCAGTTCTTC
cdr3_aa: CASSLEPPGKGQFF

clone_size: NA
d_call: TRBD1
v_call: TRBV5-6
j_call: TRBJ2-1
cdr3_nt: TGTGCCAGCAGCTTGGGGCGACAGGGGGCGGCGATACACAATGAGCAGTTCTTC
cdr3_aa: CASSLGRQGAAIHNEQFF

clone_size: NA
d_call: NA
v_call: TRBV5-6
j_call: TRBJ2-7
cdr3_nt: TGTGCCAGCAGCTTACGGGGGGCCGACGAGCAGTACTTC
cdr3_aa: CASSLRGADEQYF

clone_size: once
d_call: NA
v_call: TRBV28
j_call: TRBJ2-3
cdr3_nt: TGTGCCAGCAGTTTACCGACATTAGCGGCAGATACGCAGTATTTT
cdr3_aa: CASSLPTLAADTQYF

clone_size: few
d_call: NA
v_call: TRBV27
j_call: TRBJ1-3
cdr3_nt: TGTGCCAGCAGGAAGGACAGCCTAGCAAGGGGAAACACCATATATTTT
cdr3_aa: CASRKDSLARGNTIYF

clone_size: NA
d_call: NA
v_call: TRBV5-1
j_call: TRBJ2-2
cdr3_nt: TGCGCCAGCAGGACAGGAAACACCGGGGAGCTGTTTTTT
cdr3_aa: CASRTGNTGELFF

clone_size: NA
d_call: NA
v_call: TRBV5-1
j_call: TRBJ2-7
cdr3_nt: TGCGCCAGCAGCTTGGCGGCAGGGGCTTTCTACGAGCAGTACTTC
cdr3_aa: CASSLAAGAFYEQYF

clone_size: few
d_call: TRBD2
v_call: TRBV28
j_call: TRBJ2-7
cdr3_nt: TGTGCCAGCCTAAGGCAGCGGGGGGGCCCGCCCATGCTATTC
cdr3_aa: CASLRQRGGPPMLF

clone_size: once
d_call: NA
v_call: TRBV29-1
j_call: TRBJ2-2
cdr3_nt: TGCAGCGTTAGCCCGAGGAGTACCGGGGAGCTGTTTTTT
cdr3_aa: CSVSPRSTGELFF

clone_size: NA
d_call: TRBD1
v_call: TRBV5-1
j_call: TRBJ1-4
cdr3_nt: TGCGCCAGCAGCTTGGCCATGGGACAGGGCCCCTCCTCGATTAATGAAAAACTGTTTTTT
cdr3_aa: CASSLAMGQGPSSINEKLFF

clone_size: NA
d_call: NA
v_call: TRBV29-1
j_call: TRBJ1-1
cdr3_nt: TGCAGCGTTGAAGGGACTACCATGAACACTGAAGCTTTCTTT
cdr3_aa: CSVEGTTMNTEAFF

clone_size: once
d_call: NA
v_call: TRBV28
j_call: TRBJ2-3
cdr3_nt: TGTGCCAGCAGTTTTGGGGGGTATACGCAGTATTTT
cdr3_aa: CASSFGGYTQYF

clone_size: NA
d_call: TRBD2
v_call: TRBV18
j_call: TRBJ2-1
cdr3_nt: TGTGCCAGCTCACCAGGGTTGTCCAGCGGGGGAGAGCAGTTCTTC
cdr3_aa: CASSPGLSSGGEQFF

clone_size: NA
d_call: TRBD2
v_call: TRBV18
j_call: TRBJ2-1
cdr3_nt: TGTGCCAGCTCACCCCCCGGGTTAGCGGGAGGTGGCGAGCAGTTCTTC
cdr3_aa: CASSPPGLAGGGEQFF

clone_size: NA
d_call: TRBD1
v_call: TRBV7-2
j_call: TRBJ1-1
cdr3_nt: TGTGCCAGCAGCAAACAGGGGCGGAACACTGAAGCTTTCTTT
cdr3_aa: CASSKQGRNTEAFF

clone_size: NA
d_call: NA
v_call: TRBV29-1
j_call: TRBJ2-5
cdr3_nt: TGCAGTGTAGCCCCCGCAGCGGATGTTGAGACCCAGTACTTC
cdr3_aa: CSVAPAADVETQYF

clone_size: once
d_call: NA
v_call: TRBV7-8
j_call: TRBJ2-2
cdr3_nt: TGTGCCAGCAGCCTTCCCGGGGAGCTGTTTTTT
cdr3_aa: CASSLPGELFF

clone_size: NA
d_call: TRBD1
v_call: TRBV29-1
j_call: TRBJ1-1
cdr3_nt: TGCAGCGGGGGACAGACGAACACTGAAGCTTTCTTT
cdr3_aa: CSGGQTNTEAFF

clone_size: NA
d_call: NA
v_call: TRBV27
j_call: TRBJ2-1
cdr3_nt: TGTGCCAGCAGTTTACTACCCGCTAGCCAATTCTACAATGAGCAGTTCTTC
cdr3_aa: CASSLLPASQFYNEQFF

clone_size: once
d_call: NA
v_call: TRBV27
j_call: TRBJ2-7
cdr3_nt: TGTGCCAGCAGTTTAAAGGAGGAGCGCCCTAGGGAGCAGTACTTC
cdr3_aa: CASSLKEERPREQYF

clone_size: NA
d_call: TRBD2
v_call: TRBV7-2
j_call: TRBJ2-1
cdr3_nt: TGTGCCAGCAGCTTAGTGGGGACTAGCTCGAATGAGCAGTTCTTC
cdr3_aa: CASSLVGTSSNEQFF

clone_size: NA
d_call: NA
v_call: TRBV28
j_call: TRBJ2-2
cdr3_nt: TGTGCCAGCAGTTTATGGCCTAGAAACACCGGGGAGCTGTTTTTT
cdr3_aa: CASSLWPRNTGELFF

clone_size: NA
d_call: NA
v_call: TRBV6-1
j_call: TRBJ2-7
cdr3_nt: TGTGCCACCTTTAGCGCAACCCCCTACGAGCAGTACTTC
cdr3_aa: CATFSATPYEQYF

clone_size: NA
d_call: NA
v_call: TRBV4-2
j_call: TRBJ2-5
cdr3_nt: TGTGCCAGCAGCCAACCTGAACTAGTCCAAGAGACCCAGTACTTC
cdr3_aa: CASSQPELVQETQYF

clone_size: once
d_call: NA
v_call: TRBV19
j_call: TRBJ1-1
cdr3_nt: TGTGCCAGTAGTATCCCATCTATGATGACTGAAGCTTTCTTT
cdr3_aa: CASSIPSMMTEAFF

clone_size: NA
d_call: TRBD1
v_call: TRBV7-2
j_call: TRBJ1-6
cdr3_nt: TGTGCCAGCAGTGCCCGGACAGGGGCTAATTCACCCCTCCACTTT
cdr3_aa: CASSARTGANSPLHF

clone_size: NA
d_call: NA
v_call: TRBV28
j_call: TRBJ2-7
cdr3_nt: TGTGCCAGCAGTTTAGGGACATCGAAAACCTACGAGCAGTACTTC
cdr3_aa: CASSLGTSKTYEQYF

clone_size: NA
d_call: NA
v_call: TRBV7-2
j_call: TRBJ1-1
cdr3_nt: TGTGCCAACGATAGACAGACTGAAGCTTTCTTT
cdr3_aa: CANDRQTEAFF

clone_size: NA
d_call: NA
v_call: TRBV7-9
j_call: TRBJ1-4
cdr3_nt: TGTGCCAGCAGCTTAACGCCAGGCACTAATGAAAAACTGTTTTTT
cdr3_aa: CASSLTPGTNEKLFF

clone_size: few
d_call: NA
v_call: TRBV5-1
j_call: TRBJ2-7
cdr3_nt: TGCGCCAGCAGCTTGGGATCGGGTCCTCTGAACGAGCAGTACTTC
cdr3_aa: CASSLGSGPLNEQYF

clone_size: NA
d_call: NA
v_call: TRBV4-2
j_call: TRBJ1-5
cdr3_nt: TGTGCCAGCAGCCAAGATACTCGGGGGGGCCGGGAGCCCCAGCATTTT
cdr3_aa: CASSQDTRGGREPQHF

clone_size: NA
d_call: NA
v_call: TRBV28
j_call: TRBJ1-5
cdr3_nt: TGTGCCAGCAGTTTATGGGGACATGAGAATCAGCCCCAGCATTTT
cdr3_aa: CASSLWGHENQPQHF

clone_size: few
d_call: TRBD1
v_call: TRBV25-1
j_call: TRBJ1-1
cdr3_nt: TGTGCCAGCAGTGATTGGACAGGGGGCACTGAAGCTTTCTTT
cdr3_aa: CASSDWTGGTEAFF

clone_size: few
d_call: TRBD2
v_call: TRBV7-2
j_call: TRBJ2-7
cdr3_nt: TGTGCCAGCAGCTTCCGTAGCGGGGGCACCTACGAGCAGTACTTC
cdr3_aa: CASSFRSGGTYEQYF

clone_size: NA
d_call: TRBD1
v_call: TRBV23-1
j_call: TRBJ2-7
cdr3_nt: TGCGCCAGCAGTCAACGGGACAGACCCTACGAGCAGTACTTC
cdr3_aa: CASSQRDRPYEQYF

clone_size: NA
d_call: TRBD1
v_call: TRBV7-9
j_call: TRBJ1-2
cdr3_nt: TGTGCCAGCAGCTTAGGTGACAGGGTGGGCTACACCTTC
cdr3_aa: CASSLGDRVGYTF

clone_size: NA
d_call: TRBD1
v_call: TRBV2
j_call: TRBJ1-1
cdr3_nt: TGTGCCAGCAGTCGACAGGGATCGGGGAACACTGAAGCTTTCTTT
cdr3_aa: CASSRQGSGNTEAFF

clone_size: once
d_call: TRBD1
v_call: TRBV28
j_call: TRBJ1-2
cdr3_nt: TGTGCCAGCAGCCTACCCGGGACAGCTCTTCACTATGGCTACACCTTC
cdr3_aa: CASSLPGTALHYGYTF

clone_size: NA
d_call: NA
v_call: TRBV29-1
j_call: TRBJ1-2
cdr3_nt: TGCAGCGTTGACAGGGCCAACTATGGCTACACCTTC
cdr3_aa: CSVDRANYGYTF

clone_size: NA
d_call: NA
v_call: TRBV4-1
j_call: TRBJ1-1
cdr3_nt: TGCGCCAGCAGTCCCCCCGCGATGAACACTGAAGCTTTCTTT
cdr3_aa: CASSPPAMNTEAFF

clone_size: NA
d_call: NA
v_call: TRBV25-1
j_call: TRBJ1-2
cdr3_nt: TGTGCCAGCAGTGAAAGGAGGGGAGGCTACACCTTC
cdr3_aa: CASSERRGGYTF

clone_size: NA
d_call: NA
v_call: TRBV10-3
j_call: TRBJ1-4
cdr3_nt: TGTGCCATCAGTGAGTCAACAGGCGCTAATGAAAAACTGTTTTTT
cdr3_aa: CAISESTGANEKLFF

clone_size: NA
d_call: NA
v_call: TRBV18
j_call: TRBJ1-1
cdr3_nt: TGTGCCAGCTCTTACTCCCAGGGAAACACTGAAGCTTTCTTT
cdr3_aa: CASSYSQGNTEAFF

clone_size: NA
d_call: NA
v_call: TRBV7-8
j_call: TRBJ2-5
cdr3_nt: TGTGCCAGCAGCCTAGGGGGGCAGGGACGAGAGACCCAGTACTTC
cdr3_aa: CASSLGGQGRETQYF

clone_size: few
d_call: TRBD1
v_call: TRBV6-1
j_call: TRBJ1-2
cdr3_nt: TGTGCCAGCAGTAAGGACAGGGCGGGCGGCTACACCTTC
cdr3_aa: CASSKDRAGGYTF

clone_size: NA
d_call: NA
v_call: TRBV28
j_call: TRBJ2-5
cdr3_nt: TGTGCCAGCAGTTTATCCCCGGGACAAAAGACCCAGTACTTC
cdr3_aa: CASSLSPGQKTQYF

clone_size: NA
d_call: TRBD1
v_call: TRBV5-8
j_call: TRBJ2-3
cdr3_nt: TGTGCCAGCAGCCCGATTGGACAGGGGAGGCCGGCAGATACGCAGTATTTT
cdr3_aa: CASSPIGQGRPADTQYF

clone_size: NA
d_call: NA
v_call: TRBV7-9
j_call: TRBJ1-2
cdr3_nt: TGTGCCAGCACCCAAGTCGGGACTCCTTTCTATGGCTACACCTTC
cdr3_aa: CASTQVGTPFYGYTF

clone_size: NA
d_call: TRBD1
v_call: TRBV5-1
j_call: TRBJ2-5
cdr3_nt: TGCGCCAGCAGCTGGGGGACAGGGCAAGAGACCCAGTACTTC
cdr3_aa: CASSWGTGQETQYF

clone_size: NA
d_call: NA
v_call: TRBV18
j_call: TRBJ1-1
cdr3_nt: TGTGCCAGCTTCTTTGGACAGAACACTGAAGCTTTCTTT
cdr3_aa: CASFFGQNTEAFF

clone_size: NA
d_call: NA
v_call: TRBV2
j_call: TRBJ2-7
cdr3_nt: TGTGCCAGCAGTGATACCGGGAGCGAGCAGTACTTC
cdr3_aa: CASSDTGSEQYF